This T cell receptor beta chain was found in a study of metastatic and nonmetastatic thyroid tumors. Whole-study context: Repertoires of blood and of tissue (tumor or nodule) from malignant and benign thyroid patients were compared. Study results and caveats: Significantly greater TCR beta diversity was reportedly found in malignant thyroid tumors than in benign nodules (in blood and tumor).

In the study's own analysis: Between-group CDR3 differences, defined by clinicopathological status, yielded a distant-metastasis classifier for papillary thyroid cancer. Through MiXCR, TCRdb re-clonotyped the PCR reads. The V and J calls were determined by TCRdb, not by the authors. The sample shows just under 20,000 clones, more than 35% of them seen only once. Thyroid surgery had not been preceded by any treatment in any patient. The length of the CDR3 is 14 residues. Germline CDR1 SGHRS, CDR2 YFSETQ. Trimming removed 0 bases from V and 2 bases from J, with 7 bases in between. Notes on this clone: The antigen is undetermined.

The clonotype was recovered from a female donor with papillary thyroid cancer or a benign thyroid nodule (not recorded which). Some clones in this sample may be carry-over from other donors' samples. Sequenced sample: tumor tissue. The chain is built from TRBV5-1 and TRBJ2-3; D uncertain. For the CDR3, the DNA is TGCGCCAGCAGCTTGGCGGATCCCACAGATACGCAGTATTTT. Translation gives CASSLADPTDTQYF.